This TCR beta chain was sequenced for a study of regulatory T cells in long-lasting Graves disease. The wider study: In persistent Graves' disease, antithyroid drugs had been taken for over 5 years and TSH receptor antibodies stayed positive. Findings and caveats of the study: Shared public clonotypes totalled approximately 3,000 in persistent patients, compared with roughly 970 in new patients.

On this clonotype: Its antigen remains unknown.

To make TCR beta libraries, researchers used iRepertoire HTBI primers and Arm-PCR of CDR3 regions. TCRdb ran MiXCR on the multiplex PCR reads and lists one entry per CDR3 protein. The sample lists 300,000 to 500,000 distinct CDR3 sequences; more than 20% were seen once. V dropped 5 bases and J dropped 3 bases, with 10 bases sitting between them. This CDR3 has 13 amino acids. Germline CDR1 and CDR2: SGHRS and YFSETQ. As to time point: persistent/refractory GD, antithyroid drugs over 5 years with positive TRAb. Preparation of the TCR library used RNA extracted from PBMCs. A blood draw put around 9 milliliters of peripheral blood into EDTA tubes.

The chain has TRBV5-1 and TRBJ2-3; tentatively, D is TRBD2 (6 bases). Sample: peripheral blood mononuclear cells (PBMCs), taken when the disease was refractory, from a patient treated with antithyroid drugs. This receptor was obtained from a female donor with Graves disease. The DNA of the CDR3 is TGCGCCAGCAGTATGCTAGCGACAGATACGCAGTATTTT. As protein: CASSMLATDTQYF.